Here is one TCR beta chain with its context. Its antigen is as yet unknown. This sample was included in a study of cytomegalovirus exposure and HLA in healthy donors. Looking at the study overall: Researchers found that under 90% of a few hundred genotyped donors fell within the Caucasian-associated ancestry cluster. Study-level findings and limits: Previously analyzed data showed that most TCR beta V segments were productive at a frequency of about 90% or about 30%. DRB1 showed the most TCR associations and HLA-C the fewest in a later analysis, as rates varied by HLA locus. Most sequenced TCRs were rare (though some public TCRs occurred in many donors).

Primers included in the PCR were 60 Vbeta and 13 Jbeta primers. Libraries were prepared by immunoSEQ multiplex PCR; TCRdb keeps only in-frame clonotypes and omits some of them. The sample lists roughly 120,000 clones, more than 70% occurring once. This sequence originates from a man aged 45-60 years in good health and CMV-seronegative. The sample was PBMCs.

The CDR3 nucleotides read TGCGCCAGCAGCTTGGGGGACAGAGATCCCTACGAGCAGTACTTC. Translating gives CASSLGDRDPYEQYF. This rearrangement joins TRBV5-1 to TRBJ2-7, with 7 nucleotides matching TRBD1. The CDR3 length is 15 residues. With 0 bases clipped from V and 2 bases from J, the junction kept 5 bases outside the gene matches. Germline CDR1 reads SGHRS; CDR2 reads YFSETQ.